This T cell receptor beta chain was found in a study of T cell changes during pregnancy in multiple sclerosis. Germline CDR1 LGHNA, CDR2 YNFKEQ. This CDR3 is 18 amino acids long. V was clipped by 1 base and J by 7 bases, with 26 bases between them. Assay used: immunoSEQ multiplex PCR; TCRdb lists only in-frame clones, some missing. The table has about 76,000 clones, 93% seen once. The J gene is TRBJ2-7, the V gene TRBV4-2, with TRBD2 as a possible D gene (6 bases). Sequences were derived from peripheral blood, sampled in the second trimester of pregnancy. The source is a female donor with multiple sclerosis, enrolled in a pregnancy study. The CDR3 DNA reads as TGTGCCAGCAGCCAAGGGGGGGTTAAGGGACCGCCCTACTTGGAGCAGTACTTC. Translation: CASSQGGVKGPPYLEQYF.